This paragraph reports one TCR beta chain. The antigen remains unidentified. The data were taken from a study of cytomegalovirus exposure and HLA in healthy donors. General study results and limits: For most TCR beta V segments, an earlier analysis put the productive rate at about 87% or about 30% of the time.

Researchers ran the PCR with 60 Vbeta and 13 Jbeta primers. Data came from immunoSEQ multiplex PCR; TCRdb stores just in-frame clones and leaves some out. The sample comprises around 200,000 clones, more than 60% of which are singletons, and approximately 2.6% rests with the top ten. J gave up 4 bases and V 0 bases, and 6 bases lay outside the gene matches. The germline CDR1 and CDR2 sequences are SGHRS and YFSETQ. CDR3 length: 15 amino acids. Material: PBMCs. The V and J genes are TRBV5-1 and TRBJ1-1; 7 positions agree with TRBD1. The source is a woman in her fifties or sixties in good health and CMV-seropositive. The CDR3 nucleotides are TGCGCCAGCAGCTTGGTCGGGTCAGGGGGCACTGAAGCTTTCTTT. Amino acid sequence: CASSLVGSGGTEAFF.